The 27 T cell receptor beta chains below come from one sample, sequenced in a study of CD4+ T cells in melanoma (dated by TCRdb to the early 2020s). To prepare the library, the immunoSEQ multiplex PCR assay was applied. TCRdb retrieved this table from immuneACCESS and kept in-frame rearrangements only. Not all clones are present; in checked studies, unresolved V genes account for under half, and no reason is known for the remainder. This sample gives about 55,000 clones in total; approximately 74% of them show up just once. Under 5.5% of the sample is taken by the ten largest. The sequencing input was tumor tissue. The receptors shown here come from a human donor with melanoma.

This clone was observed a single time. The chain has TRBV13 and TRBJ1-3; 10 nucleotides agree with TRBD1. The CDR3 length is 14 residues. The junction had 4 bases not matched to a gene; V was cut back by 4 bases and J by 7 bases. In germline, CDR1 is PRHDT, CDR2 FYEKMQ (reference sequence). CDR3 sequence reads: CASSSDRGRNTIYF. For the CDR3, the DNA is TGTGCCAGCAGCTCGGACAGGGGGAGGAACACCATATATTTT.

This clone was found once. CDR3 DNA: TGTGCCAGCAGCCAAGGTAAAGCGGACCTTGGAAAGCAGTACTTC. Translating gives CASSQGKADLGKQYF. This chain joins TRBV4-2 and TRBJ2-7, with TRBD2 as a possible D gene (5 bases). The CDR3 is 15 amino acids. V was trimmed by 1 base and J by 8 bases, leaving 18 bases between them. The V gene's germline CDR1 is LGHNA and CDR2 YNFKEQ.

The chain employs TRBV13 and TRBJ1-6; no definite D call. V gave up 5 bases and J gave up 3 bases, with 14 bases separating them. Per the germline V gene, CDR1 is PRHDT and CDR2 is FYEKMQ (reference sequence). The CDR3 totals 16 residues. CDR3 region: CASSQRGTYYNSPLHF. The CDR3 DNA sequence: TGTGCCAGCAGCCAACGGGGTACCTACTATAATTCACCCCTCCACTTT.

This clone has only a few counts. The rearrangement uses TRBV12-5 and TRBJ1-2; TRBD1 aligns across 7 bases. V lost 6 bases and J lost 6; bases outside the gene matches: 10. Germline V CDR1 and CDR2: LGHNT, FRNRAP. This CDR3 contains 14 residues. CDR3: CASGWAGGYDGYTF. The CDR3 DNA is TGTGCTAGTGGGTGGGCAGGGGGTTATGATGGCTACACCTTC. The variable domain in full, with the rest retrieved from reference TRBV12-5 and TRBJ1-2, is DARVTQTPRHKVTEMGQEVTMRCQPILGHNTVFWYRQTMMQGLELLAYFRNRAPLDDSGMPKDRFSAEMPDATLATLKIQPSEPRDSAVYFCASGWAGGYDGYTFGSGTRLTVV.

This clone was detected many times. The chain recombines TRBV11-2 with TRBJ2-2, with TRBD2 matching 8 bases. Trimming took 5 bases from V and 6 from J; bases not matched to a gene: 2. The germline gives CDR1 SGHAT, CDR2 FQNNGV. There are 13 residues in the CDR3. Here the CDR3 DNA reads TGTGCCAGCAGCACGGGGGGGGCCGGGGAGCTGTTTTTT. Translated: CASSTGGAGELFF.

This chain uses TRBV7-2 with TRBJ2-7; TRBD2 is a possible D gene (7 bases). Between the trimmed V and J ends, which lost 7 bases and 2 bases, there was a span of 15 bases. The CDR3 is made up of 14 amino acids. The germline gives CDR1 SGHTA, CDR2 FQGNSA. CDR3 DNA sequence: TGTGCCAGCAAGGCGGGGGCCGCAACCTACGAGCAGTACTTC. This sequence encodes CASKAGAATYEQYF.

This clone was found a few times. This chain joins TRBV5-8 and TRBJ1-6, with D perhaps matching TRBD1 (5 bases). The CDR3 has 18 amino acids. Germline loops: CDR1 SGHTS, CDR2 YDEGEE. The V gene lost 2 bases and the J gene lost 0 bases, with 15 bases spanning the gap. CDR3 sequence (DNA): TGTGCCAGCAGCTTAATCGTCGGGACTAGCTCCTATAATTCACCCCTCCACTTT. Translated: CASSLIVGTSSYNSPLHF.

This clone appeared once. The chain carries TRBV19 and TRBJ1-2, with 8 nucleotides matching TRBD1. This CDR3 contains 14 residues. The V segment lost 6 bases and the J segment 7 bases; nucleotides outside the gene matches: 10. Germline-derived CDR1 and CDR2 are LNHDA and SQIVND (reference sequence). The CDR3 sequence is CASSRAQGAFGYTF. The CDR3 region has the DNA TGTGCCAGTAGCAGAGCCCAGGGGGCGTTTGGCTACACCTTC.

This sequence joins TRBV7-9 and TRBJ2-7, with D maybe TRBD2 (6 bases). Trimming took 4 bases from V and 2 from J, leaving 15 bases between them. Germline V gene data show CDR1 as SEHNR and CDR2 as FQNEAQ (reference sequence). The CDR3 covers 15 residues. Written as DNA, the CDR3 is TGTGCCAGCAGCTCACCGGGCCCGGGAGCCTACGAGCAGTACTTC. This sequence encodes CASSSPGPGAYEQYF.

This clone turned up a few times. This chain connects TRBV28 to TRBJ2-6; D is perhaps TRBD2 (5 bases). Trimming took 4 bases from V and 2 from J, leaving 18 bases between them. The CDR3 totals 18 residues. Germline CDR1 MDHEN, CDR2 SYDVKM. The DNA for the CDR3 is TGTGCCAGCAGTTCACCAAATATGGGGAGCGCTGGGGCCAACGTCCTGACTTTC. Translating it yields CASSSPNMGSAGANVLTF.

The chain couples TRBV7-2 to TRBJ2-1, with unresolved D. V was shortened by 7 bases and J by 8 bases, with 15 bases between the two germline ends. Germline CDR1 is SGHTA and CDR2 is FQGNSA. This CDR3 contains 13 residues. As DNA, the CDR3 is TGTGCCAGCACCCCCCCAGTGGTTGATGAGCAGTTCTTC. It codes for CASTPPVVDEQFF.

The sample holds a few counts of this clone. The chain couples TRBV19 to TRBJ2-2, with 9 bases lining up with TRBD1. Germline values: CDR1 LNHDA, CDR2 SQIVND (reference sequence). V lost 2 bases to trimming and J lost 7 bases; unmatched junction nucleotides: 8. The CDR3 covers 16 residues. CDR3 coding DNA: TGTGCCAGTAGTATAACAGGGGGCCTCCTGGGCGGGGAGCTGTTTTTT. Translated: CASSITGGLLGGELFF.

The chain couples TRBV6-6 to TRBJ1-1, with TRBD1 as a possible D gene (5 bases). Germline CDR1 is MNHNY and CDR2 is SVGAGI (reference sequence). The CDR3 consists of 14 residues. The V end lost 7 bases, the J end lost 0 bases, and 12 bases lay between the germline ends. As DNA, the CDR3 is TGTGCCAGCACCTGGGGCGGCGTGAACACTGAAGCTTTCTTT. It is translated as CASTWGGVNTEAFF.

The V gene is TRBV7-2, the J gene TRBJ1-1, with a tentative D call TRBD1 (5 bases). The V gene lost 5 bases and the J gene lost 4 bases, with 11 bases spanning the gap. The CDR3 length is 13 residues. From germline, CDR1 is SGHTA and CDR2 FQGNSA. The CDR3 region is CASSPPGGTEAFF. CDR3 nucleotides: TGTGCCAGCAGCCCGCCGGGGGGCACTGAAGCTTTCTTT. Variable domain in full (rest from reference TRBV7-2 and TRBJ1-1): GAGVSQSPSNKVTEKGKDVELRCDPISGHTALYWYRQSLGQGLEFLIYFQGNSAPDKSGLPSDRFSAERTGGSVSTLTIQRTQQEDSAVYLCASSPPGGTEAFFGQGTRLTVV.

V is TRBV5-4 and J is TRBJ2-7; D is unresolved. Trimming cost V 0 bases and J 0 bases, with 7 bases left between them. The CDR3 has 14 amino acids. Germline V gene data show CDR1 as SGHNT and CDR2 as YYREEE (reference sequence). The CDR3 DNA is TGTGCCAGCAGCTTGGATGGGTTCTCCTACGAGCAGTACTTC. The encoded protein is CASSLDGFSYEQYF.

This chain links TRBV4-1 with TRBJ2-3; 9 nucleotides align to TRBD2. Germline CDR1 and CDR2: MGHRA and YSYEKL. V trimming: 2 bases; J trimming: 0 bases; junction bases outside the gene matches: 3. This CDR3 comprises 16 residues. The CDR3 sequence is CASSQLAGYSTDTQYF. DNA of the CDR3: TGCGCCAGCAGCCAACTAGCGGGGTATAGCACAGATACGCAGTATTTT.

This rearrangement joins TRBV5-6 to TRBJ1-2; 12 nucleotides align to TRBD1. This CDR3 is 16 amino acids long. Germline CDR1 SGHDT, CDR2 YYEEEE. Trimming cost V 3 bases and J 8 bases; bases outside gene matches: 11. CDR3 in amino acids: CASSSYRDRGRYGYTF. The DNA of the CDR3 is TGTGCCAGCAGCTCCTACCGGGACAGGGGGCGGTACGGCTACACCTTC.

The chain links TRBV6-4 to TRBJ2-1, with 9 bases identical to TRBD1. Germline lookup yields CDR1 MRHNA and CDR2 SNTAGT. The CDR3 extends over 15 amino acids. V lost 2 bases, J lost 5 bases, and 4 bases stayed unmatched. In DNA form, the CDR3 reads TGTGCCAGCAGTGACCTTGGGACAGGGAACAATGAGCAGTTCTTC. Its translation is CASSDLGTGNNEQFF.

V gene TRBV7-3 combines with J gene TRBJ2-1, with TRBD2 as a possible D gene (7 bases). This CDR3 is built from 14 residues. With 5 bases removed from V and 4 bases from J, the gap between germline ends came to 12 bases. Germline V gives CDR1 SGHTA, CDR2 FQGTGA. CDR3 in DNA: TGTGCCAGCAGCGGCGGGGGCGGTTACAATGAGCAGTTCTTC. Protein product: CASSGGGGYNEQFF.

V and J are TRBV13 and TRBJ1-2; 8 nucleotides match TRBD1. Germline CDR1 reads PRHDT; CDR2 reads FYEKMQ (reference sequence). The CDR3 loop spans 13 amino acids. J lost 7 bases, V lost 10 bases, and 11 bases had no gene match. CDR3 region: CATPGQGAFGYTF. CDR3 nucleotide sequence: TGTGCCACCCCCGGACAGGGAGCTTTTGGCTACACCTTC.

This clone was seen a few times. The chain couples TRBV19 to TRBJ2-7; D possibly matches TRBD1 or TRBD2 (5 bases each). CDR1 LNHDA and CDR2 SQIVND come from the germline V gene (reference sequence). The CDR3 is 14 amino acids. Trimming left V 7 bases short and J 3 bases short, with 16 bases between. CDR3 sequence reads: CASNPGPAHYEQYF. The DNA of the CDR3 is TGTGCCAGTAACCCGGGACCGGCCCACTACGAGCAGTACTTC.

This clone appeared once. The V and J genes are TRBV5-1 and TRBJ1-4; TRBD1 is a possible D gene (6 bases). This CDR3 is built from 15 residues. CDR1 is SGHRS and CDR2 is YFSETQ in the germline V gene. V was cut by 0 bases and J by 3 bases, with 9 bases left in between. CDR3 nucleotides: TGCGCCAGCAGCTTGGCGAGGGGGGCTAATGAAAAACTGTTTTTT. This encodes CASSLARGANEKLFF.

The chain has TRBV19 and TRBJ2-3; 9 bases are shared with TRBD2. CDR1 is LNHDA and CDR2 is SQIVND in the germline V gene (reference sequence). The CDR3 is 16 amino acids. The ends lost 3 bases at V and 0 bases at J; junction bases unmatched: 4. The DNA of the CDR3 is TGTGCCAGTAGTATCTTTGGGACTAGCAGCACAGATACGCAGTATTTT. This translates into CASSIFGTSSTDTQYF.

The V and J genes are TRBV15 and TRBJ2-7; 12 bases map to TRBD2. Germline CDR1 LNHNV, CDR2 YYDKDF (reference sequence). Germline trimming cut 3 bases from V and 6 bases from J; bases unmatched to any gene: 12. The CDR3 is made up of 17 amino acids. DNA of the CDR3: TGTGCCACCAGCAGGCGGACTAGCGGGGACCCTCTGGCCGAGCAGTACTTC. Encoded protein: CATSRRTSGDPLAEQYF. Full variable domain (rest looked up from reference TRBV15 and TRBJ2-7): DAMVIQNPRYQVTQFGKPVTLSCSQTLNHNVMYWYQQKSSQAPKLLFHYYDKDFNNEADTPDNFQSRRPNTSFCFLDIRSPGLGDTAMYLCATSRRTSGDPLAEQYFGPGTRLTVT.

This clone was counted once. The CDR3: CASSLDRSGTQYF. The CDR3 nucleotides read TGTGCCAGCAGCTTAGACAGATCCGGTACGCAGTATTTT. The rearrangement uses TRBV7-8 and TRBJ2-3; no reliable D call. The CDR3 is made up of 13 amino acids. Germline V CDR1 and CDR2: SGHVS, FQNEAQ. V lost 1 base to trimming and J lost 8 bases, with 10 bases between them.

This clone was recorded a few times. Here the CDR3 DNA reads TGCGCCAGCAGTGACTCAGGGAGCTCCTACGAGCAGTACTTC. This encodes CASSDSGSSYEQYF. The chain combines TRBV10-2 with TRBJ2-7; D could derive from TRBD1 or TRBD2 (5 bases each). The V gene's germline CDR1 is WSHSY and CDR2 SAAADI. The CDR3 sequence is 14 residues long. The V gene lost 3 bases and the J gene lost 0 bases, with 9 bases spanning the gap.

V is TRBV27 and J is TRBJ1-6; D is unresolved. The CDR3 is 15 amino acids. Trimming cost V 7 bases and J 5 bases, with 15 bases left between them. CDR1 MNHEY and CDR2 SMNVEV come from the germline V gene (reference sequence). The CDR3 spells CASTWGGRNNSPLHF. The DNA for the CDR3 is TGTGCCAGCACCTGGGGAGGCCGAAATAATTCACCCCTCCACTTT.